This TCR beta chain was captured in a study of blood T cells in healthy people across ages. The authors ran a second PCR of roughly 6 to 12 cycles using a sample-barcoded 5' primer and a J-beta primer mix. TCRdb processed the 5' RACE reads anew with MiXCR; each CDR3 protein has one entry. Of about a million distinct CDR3 sequences listed, more than 30% are singletons. This CDR3 contains 15 residues. J gave up 1 base and V 3 bases, and 4 bases lay outside the gene matches. The V gene's germline CDR1 is KGHDR and CDR2 SFDVKD. Sequencing was performed on blood. The receptor was derived from a man younger than 30 in good health. The chain is built from TRBV24-1 and TRBJ2-5, with TRBD2 identical over 7 bases. CDR3 in amino acids: CATSDPASGQETQYF. The CDR3 DNA reads as TGTGCCACCAGTGATCCAGCTAGCGGCCAAGAGACCCAGTACTTC.